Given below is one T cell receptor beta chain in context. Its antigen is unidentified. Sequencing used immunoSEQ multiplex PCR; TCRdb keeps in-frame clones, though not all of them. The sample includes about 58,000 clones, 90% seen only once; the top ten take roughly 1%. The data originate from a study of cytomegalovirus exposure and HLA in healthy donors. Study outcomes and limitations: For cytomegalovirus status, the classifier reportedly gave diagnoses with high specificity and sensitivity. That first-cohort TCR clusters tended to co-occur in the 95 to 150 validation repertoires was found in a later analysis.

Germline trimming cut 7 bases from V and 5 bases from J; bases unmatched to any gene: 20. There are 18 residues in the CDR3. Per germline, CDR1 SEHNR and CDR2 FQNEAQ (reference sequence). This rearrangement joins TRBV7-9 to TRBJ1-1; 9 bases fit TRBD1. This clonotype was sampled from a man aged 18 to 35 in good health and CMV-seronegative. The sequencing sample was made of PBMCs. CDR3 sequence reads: CASTLLRDRVFLRTEAFF. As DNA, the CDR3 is TGTGCCAGCACCCTACTCAGGGACAGGGTGTTTCTTAGAACTGAAGCTTTCTTT.